The 22 T cell receptor beta chains listed next were all sequenced from one sample in a study of cytomegalovirus exposure and HLA in healthy donors. PCR primers comprised 60 Vbeta and 13 Jbeta primers. Sequencing used immunoSEQ multiplex PCR; TCRdb keeps in-frame clones, though not all of them. The sample records roughly 100,000 clones, roughly 85% being singletons. Source material: PBMCs. The receptors derive from a man aged 35-49 years in good health and CMV-seronegative.

V is TRBV30 and J is TRBJ2-7; TRBD1 might be the D (5 bases). Germline loops: CDR1 GTSNPN, CDR2 SVGIG (reference sequence). V was clipped by 3 bases and J by 3 bases, with 9 bases between them. The CDR3 has 12 amino acids. The CDR3 sequence is CAWRAGHYEQYF. The CDR3 DNA reads as TGTGCCTGGAGGGCAGGGCACTACGAGCAGTACTTC.

V and J are TRBV4-3 and TRBJ2-6, with D maybe TRBD1 (5 bases). V lost 4 bases and J 2 bases, leaving 15 bases between the germline ends. Germline V gene data show CDR1 as LGHNA and CDR2 as YSLEER. CDR3 length equals 17 residues. CDR3 sequence: CASSPLPSGTGANVLTF. As DNA, the CDR3 is TGCGCCAGCAGCCCACTCCCCTCAGGGACTGGGGCCAACGTCCTGACTTTC.

There are a few counts of this clone. The chain combines TRBV7-8 with TRBJ1-1; possible D gene TRBD1, 6 bases. Germline-derived CDR1 and CDR2 are SGHVS and FQNEAQ. V was cut by 3 bases and J by 0 bases, with 14 bases left in between. The CDR3 extends over 16 amino acids. The DNA of the CDR3 is TGTGCCAGCAGCTTGATTACAGGGAAAATGAACACTGAAGCTTTCTTT. Its protein product is CASSLITGKMNTEAFF.

J is TRBJ1-1 and V is TRBV29-1; D is unresolved. This CDR3 spans 17 amino acids. V was cut by 6 bases and J by 0 bases, with 23 bases left in between. The germline gives CDR1 SQVTM, CDR2 ANQGSEA. DNA for the CDR3: TGCAGCGTGCGGGAGGATAACAGAAAACTCATGAACACTGAAGCTTTCTTT. Its protein product is CSVREDNRKLMNTEAFF.

This chain joins TRBV7-7 and TRBJ2-2; D unresolved. The germline CDR1 and CDR2 sequences are SSHAT and FNYEAQ (reference sequence). CDR3 length: 13 amino acids. CDR3 DNA: TGTGCTAGCCGAGCCACCTACACCGGGGAGCTGTTTTTT. This encodes CASRATYTGELFF.

The rearrangement joins TRBV1 to TRBJ1-1; TRBD1, the table's D call, lacks a check against the DNA. TRBV1 is a pseudogene. The CDR3 length is 18 residues. The CDR3 sequence: CTSSQVNRGRERGTEAFF. CDR3 sequence (DNA): TGCACCAGCAGCCAAGTGAATAGGGGGCGCGAACGCGGCACTGAAGCTTTCTTT.

The gene calls are TRBV7-6 and TRBJ2-1; 11 bases align to TRBD2. V shed 5 bases and J 6 bases; nucleotides not matched to a gene: 6. CDR3 size: 15 residues. CDR1 is SGHVS, CDR2 FNYEAQ, per germline. CDR3 loop: CASSPRLAGPNEQFF. CDR3 nucleotides: TGTGCCAGCAGCCCCCGACTAGCGGGGCCCAATGAGCAGTTCTTC.

In this sample, this clone turned up once. The CDR3 spells CSAFTRDRVNEQFF. The CDR3 DNA reads as TGCAGCGCCTTCACCCGGGACAGGGTAAATGAGCAGTTCTTC. The chain is built from TRBV29-1 and TRBJ2-1, with 9 bases that match TRBD1. Germline CDR1 reads SQVTM; CDR2 reads ANQGSEA. With 7 bases clipped from V and 7 bases from J, the junction kept 11 bases outside the gene matches. The CDR3 runs to 14 residues.

This chain connects TRBV6-6 to TRBJ1-1; weak D call: TRBD1 (5 bases). The CDR3 totals 12 residues. Trimming shortened V by 3 bases and J by 5 bases, and 7 bases separated the two germline ends. Germline V gene lookup returns CDR1 MNHNY and CDR2 SVGAGI (reference sequence). The CDR3 coding sequence is TGTGCCAGCAGTTATGGGGGGACTGAAGCTTTCTTT. It codes for CASSYGGTEAFF.

In its sample, this clone was seen once. J is TRBJ2-1 and V is TRBV5-1; D is possibly TRBD2 (5 bases). The germline V and J ends were trimmed by 4 bases and 2 bases, with 16 bases remaining between them. Germline CDR1 reads SGHRS; CDR2 reads YFSETQ. The CDR3 spans 16 residues. CDR3: CASSPRGSSAYNEQFF. In nucleotides, the CDR3 is TGCGCCAGCAGCCCCCGGGGTAGCTCCGCCTACAATGAGCAGTTCTTC.

The genes are TRBV29-1 and TRBJ2-5; D perhaps matches TRBD1 (6 bases). The CDR3 totals 14 residues. V dropped 1 base and J dropped 4 bases, with 13 bases sitting between them. From germline, CDR1 is SQVTM and CDR2 ANQGSEA. CDR3 DNA sequence: TGCAGCGTTGAAGTAGAAACAGGGCGAGAGACCCAGTACTTC. Translation: CSVEVETGRETQYF.

This clone was detected only once. The CDR3 DNA sequence: TGTGCCAGCAGTAACCCGACAGGACCGGGAAACACCATATATTTT. This codes for CASSNPTGPGNTIYF. The chain employs TRBV6-6 and TRBJ1-3, with a weak D call TRBD1 (6 bases). Trimming cost V 5 bases and J 4 bases, with 15 bases left between them. This CDR3 has 15 residues. Germline V gene lookup returns CDR1 MNHNY and CDR2 SVGAGI (reference sequence).

This clone was picked up one time. The chain combines TRBV10-2 with TRBJ1-2; no firm D call. Trimming took 8 bases from V and 3 from J, leaving 13 bases between them. The CDR3 has 13 amino acids. Germline assignment: CDR1 WSHSY and CDR2 SAAADI. Here the CDR3 DNA reads TGCGCCAGCGCGACGGGATTCGACTATGGCTACACCTTC. Protein: CASATGFDYGYTF.

V usage is TRBV7-3 and J usage is TRBJ1-6; D unclear. V was pared by 2 bases and J by 1 base, with 6 bases between. The germline gives CDR1 SGHTA, CDR2 FQGTGA. The length of the CDR3 is 15 residues. The CDR3 coding sequence is TGTGCCAGCAGCTTAGGGCCTTCCTATAATTCACCCCTCCACTTT. Amino acid sequence: CASSLGPSYNSPLHF.

The genes are TRBV27 and TRBJ2-7; TRBD1 aligns across 8 bases. The CDR3 loop spans 14 amino acids. Germline CDR1 MNHEY, CDR2 SMNVEV (reference sequence). Unmatched junction bases numbered 5, after V lost 2 bases and J lost 5 bases. The CDR3 loop reads CASSLPDRAHEQYF. The CDR3 DNA sequence: TGTGCCAGCAGTTTACCGGACAGGGCCCACGAGCAGTACTTC.

This rearrangement joins TRBV19 to TRBJ1-2, with 11 bases matching TRBD1. With V trimmed by 6 bases and J by 7 bases, 13 bases remained unmatched. Germline V gene data show CDR1 as LNHDA and CDR2 as SQIVND (reference sequence). There are 16 residues in the CDR3. The CDR3 bases are TGTGCCAGTAGCCCTCCCTCGGGACAGGGGGTACGTGGCTACACCTTC. Protein product: CASSPPSGQGVRGYTF.

This sequence joins TRBV7-3 and TRBJ1-1; 10 nucleotides agree with TRBD1. Trimming cost V 6 bases and J 4 bases; bases outside gene matches: 2. Germline loops: CDR1 SGHTA, CDR2 FQGTGA. The CDR3 is 13 residues long. The CDR3 nucleotides are TGTGCCAGCAGTTGGACAGGGGGCACTGAAGCTTTCTTT. Its translation: CASSWTGGTEAFF.

The chain uses TRBV4-3 and TRBJ2-2, with D maybe TRBD2 (5 bases). There are 18 residues in the CDR3. CDR1 is LGHNA, CDR2 YSLEER, per germline. The V and J ends lost 0 bases and 4 bases respectively, with 18 bases between them. DNA for the CDR3: TGCGCCAGCAGCCAAGATTTTCGGGGTCCCAGTCCCACCGGGGAGCTGTTTTTT. Protein sequence: CASSQDFRGPSPTGELFF.

The rearrangement links TRBV7-9 to TRBJ2-5; weak D call: TRBD2 (5 bases). The CDR3 covers 19 residues. The ends were cut back, 8 bases at V and 1 base at J, with 29 bases in the middle. From germline, CDR1 is SEHNR and CDR2 FQNEAQ (reference sequence). CDR3 amino acids: CASSPPDYQRTFGQETQYF. CDR3 nucleotides: TGTGCCAGCTCCCCCCCCGACTACCAACGTACCTTTGGCCAAGAGACCCAGTACTTC.

The count of this clone is one. The chain joins TRBV10-3 to TRBJ1-5, with D perhaps matching TRBD1 (6 bases). Trimming took 6 bases from V and 1 from J, leaving 13 bases between them. Germline values: CDR1 ENHRY, CDR2 SYGVKD. This CDR3 is 15 amino acids long. For the CDR3, the DNA is TGTGCCATCAGATCGACCGGACAGAGCAATCAGCCCCAGCATTTT. This encodes CAIRSTGQSNQPQHF.

V gene TRBV5-1 combines with J gene TRBJ1-3; D is perhaps TRBD1 (6 bases). V lost 0 bases and J lost 4, with 14 bases in between. CDR3 length: 16 residues. Germline CDR1 is SGHRS and CDR2 is YFSETQ. Written as DNA, the CDR3 is TGCGCCAGCAGCTTGGCCGGGACACGCCTAGGAAACACCATATATTTT. Translating gives CASSLAGTRLGNTIYF.

This clone turned up a few times. This chain uses TRBV4-3 with TRBJ1-5; 9 bases are shared with TRBD1. V was pared by 3 bases and J by 5 bases, with 2 bases of the junction left unmatched. Germline values: CDR1 LGHNA, CDR2 YSLEER. The CDR3 spans 14 residues. In DNA form, the CDR3 reads TGCGCCAGCAGCCATCGGACAGGGGATCAGCCCCAGCATTTT. This encodes CASSHRTGDQPQHF.